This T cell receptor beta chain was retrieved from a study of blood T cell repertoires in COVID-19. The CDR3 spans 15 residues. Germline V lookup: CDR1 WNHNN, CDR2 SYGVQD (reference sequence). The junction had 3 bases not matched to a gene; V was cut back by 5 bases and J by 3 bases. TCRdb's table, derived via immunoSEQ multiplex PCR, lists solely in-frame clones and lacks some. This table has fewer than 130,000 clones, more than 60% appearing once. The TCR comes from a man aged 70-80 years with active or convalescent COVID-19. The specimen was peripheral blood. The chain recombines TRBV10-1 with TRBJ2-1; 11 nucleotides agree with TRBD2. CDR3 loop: CASSPGTSGYNEQFF. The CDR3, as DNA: TGCGCCAGCAGTCCCGGGACTAGCGGCTACAATGAGCAGTTCTTC.